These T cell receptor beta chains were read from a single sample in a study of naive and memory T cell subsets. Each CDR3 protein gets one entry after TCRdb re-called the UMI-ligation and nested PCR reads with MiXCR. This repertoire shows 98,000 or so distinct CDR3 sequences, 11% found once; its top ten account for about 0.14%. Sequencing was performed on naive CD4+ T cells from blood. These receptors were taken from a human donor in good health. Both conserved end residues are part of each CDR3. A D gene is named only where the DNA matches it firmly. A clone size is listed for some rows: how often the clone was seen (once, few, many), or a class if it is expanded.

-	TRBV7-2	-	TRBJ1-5	TGTGCCAGCAGCTTAGTTTTCATGGGATCAGCTCAGCCCCAGCATTTT	CASSLVFMGSAQPQHF
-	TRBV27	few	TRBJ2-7	TGTGCCAGCAGCTGGGGGCGGGGGACCTACGAGCAGTACTTC	CASSWGRGTYEQYF
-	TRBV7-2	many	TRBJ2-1	TGTGCCAGCAGCCTCGGTTCGGGAGTCGTGCGCTACAATGAGCAGTTCTTC	CASSLGSGVVRYNEQFF
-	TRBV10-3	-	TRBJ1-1	TGTGCCATCAGTGCCACGAACACTGAAGCTTTCTTT	CAISATNTEAFF
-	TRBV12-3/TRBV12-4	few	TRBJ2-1	TGTGCCAGCAGTGATCTAGGTGATGAGCAGTTCTTC	CASSDLGDEQFF
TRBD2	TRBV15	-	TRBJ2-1	TGTGCCACCAGCAGGGCCCCCCCGGGACTAGCTGTCAATGAGCAGTTCTTC	CATSRAPPGLAVNEQFF
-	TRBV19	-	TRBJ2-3	TGTGCCAGTAGGAGGACGGGAACTACAGATACGCAGTATTTT	CASRRTGTTDTQYF
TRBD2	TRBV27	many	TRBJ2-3	TGTGCCAGCAGTTTTCTAGCGGGGGGTGTAAATACGCAGTATTTT	CASSFLAGGVNTQYF
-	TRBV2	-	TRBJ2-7	TGTGCCAGCAGTGAAGCCGGGACTTCCCGGAGCTCCTACGAGCAGTACTTC	CASSEAGTSRSSYEQYF
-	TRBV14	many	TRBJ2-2	TGTGCCAGCAGCCCCAGGACAGTGACCGGGGAGCTGTTTTTT	CASSPRTVTGELFF
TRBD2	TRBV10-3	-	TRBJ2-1	TGTGCCATCAGTGAGACTAGCGGGGGGGCAAATGAGCAGTTCTTC	CAISETSGGANEQFF
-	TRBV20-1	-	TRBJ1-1	TGCAGTGCTGCTCTGGGAGACCGAAGGTTCCACCTACTCCGTGAAGCTTTCTTT	CSAALGDRRFHLLREAFF
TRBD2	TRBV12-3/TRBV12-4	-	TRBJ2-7	TGTGCCAGCAGTTTGGTGGGGGGGTCTTCCTACGAGCAGTACTTC	CASSLVGGSSYEQYF
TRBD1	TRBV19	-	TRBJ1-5	TGTGCCACCCAGGACAGGGATCATAGCAATCAGCCCCAGCATTTT	CATQDRDHSNQPQHF
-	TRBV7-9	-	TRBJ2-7	TGTGCCAGCACCAATCGGAGCGAGCAGTACTTC	CASTNRSEQYF
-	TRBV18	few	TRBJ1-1	TGTGCCAGCTCACCGATGGTACAGCACATGAACACTGAAGCTTTCTTT	CASSPMVQHMNTEAFF
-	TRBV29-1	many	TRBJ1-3	TGCAGCGCCCAACAGGGAAGCTCTGGAAACACCATATATTTT	CSAQQGSSGNTIYF
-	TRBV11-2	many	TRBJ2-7	TGTGCCAGCAACAGGGCGGGGGCCTACGAGCAGTACTTC	CASNRAGAYEQYF
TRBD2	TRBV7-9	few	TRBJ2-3	TGTGCCAGCAGTTACCTTCTGACTAGCGGGGCCACAGATACGCAGTATTTT	CASSYLLTSGATDTQYF
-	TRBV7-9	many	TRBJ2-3	TGTGCCAGCAGCTTAGTTGGGACATCAGATACGCAGTATTTT	CASSLVGTSDTQYF
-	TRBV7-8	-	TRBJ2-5	TGTGCCAGCAGCTCCGTACCTCCAGGACACCCTCAAGAGACCCAGTACTTC	CASSSVPPGHPQETQYF
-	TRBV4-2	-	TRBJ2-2	TGTGCCAGCAGCCGACCGGGGCGAGCGGAGCTGTTTTTT	CASSRPGRAELFF
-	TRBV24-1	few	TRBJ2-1	TGTGCCACCAGTGAATCTAGTTCTAAGATTGAGCAGTTCTTC	CATSESSSKIEQFF
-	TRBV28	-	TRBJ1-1	TGTGCCAGCAGGACCTCCACGGCGATTGACACTGAAGCTTTCTTT	CASRTSTAIDTEAFF
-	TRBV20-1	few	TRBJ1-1	TGCAGTGCGGCCACAGGGAAACGGGCGCCGGCTACTGAAGCTTTCTTT	CSAATGKRAPATEAFF
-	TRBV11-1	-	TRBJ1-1	TGTGCCAGCAGCTTCACCGACAAGAACACTGAAGCTTTCTTT	CASSFTDKNTEAFF
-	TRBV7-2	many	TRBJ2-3	TGTGCCAGCAGCTTGGTAGATACGCAGTATTTT	CASSLVDTQYF
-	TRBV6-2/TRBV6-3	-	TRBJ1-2	TGTGCCAGCAGTGATGGGGTCCGGGGGACGGACTACTATGGCTACACCTTC	CASSDGVRGTDYYGYTF
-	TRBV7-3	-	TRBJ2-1	TGTGCCAGCAGCTCCGATGGCGGGTCCTACAATGAGCAGTTCTTC	CASSSDGGSYNEQFF
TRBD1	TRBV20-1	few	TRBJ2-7	TGCAGTGCTAGAATGACAGGGTGGGGCTCCTACGAGCAGTACTTC	CSARMTGWGSYEQYF
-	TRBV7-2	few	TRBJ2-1	TGTGCCAGCAGCACTACCCGGACAGACCGAGAGCAGTTCTTC	CASSTTRTDREQFF
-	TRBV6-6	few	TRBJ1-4	TGTGCCAGCAGACCCACAACTGGGGATGAAAAACTGTTTTTT	CASRPTTGDEKLFF
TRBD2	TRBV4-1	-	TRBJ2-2	TGCGCCAGCAGCCAAGATAGAAAGGATTCGGCTAGCGGGAAGCGGGAGCTGTTTTTT	CASSQDRKDSASGKRELFF
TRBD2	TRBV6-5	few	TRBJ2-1	TGTGCCAGCAGCGGACTAGCGGGGGGATCCCCAAACAATGAGCAGTTCTTC	CASSGLAGGSPNNEQFF
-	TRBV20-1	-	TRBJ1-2	TGCAGTGCTAGAGTTCAAACCTATGGCTACACCTTC	CSARVQTYGYTF
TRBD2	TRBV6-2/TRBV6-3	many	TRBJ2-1	TGTGCCAGCAGACCCCTTTGGCGGGAGGGAGCGTTGGAAGGCTCCTACAATGAGCAGTTCTTC	CASRPLWREGALEGSYNEQFF
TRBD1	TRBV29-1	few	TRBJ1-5	TGCAGCGTTGTCTGGGGGACAGGTGGTAATCAGCCCCAGCATTTT	CSVVWGTGGNQPQHF
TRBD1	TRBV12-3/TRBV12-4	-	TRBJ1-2	TGTGCCAGCAGTCTTCTCGGGACAGGAAACTATGGCTACACCTTC	CASSLLGTGNYGYTF
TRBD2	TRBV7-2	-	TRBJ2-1	TGTGCCAGCAGTCGGAGCACGGGACTAGCGGGTAACAATGAGCAGTTCTTC	CASSRSTGLAGNNEQFF
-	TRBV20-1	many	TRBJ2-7	TGCAGTGGGCAGACTCGCAGGGGTTCCTCCTACGAGCAGTACTTC	CSGQTRRGSSYEQYF
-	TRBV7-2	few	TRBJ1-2	TGTGCCAGCAGCTTGAGAACAGAAAACAGAAAACCCCACTATGGCTACACCTTC	CASSLRTENRKPHYGYTF
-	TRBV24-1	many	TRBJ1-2	TGTGCCACCAGTGATTTGAGCCGGGAGGGAACGTATGGCTACACCTTC	CATSDLSREGTYGYTF
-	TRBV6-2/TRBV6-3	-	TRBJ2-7	TGTGCCAGCACAGGACATGACACCTACGAGCAGTACTTC	CASTGHDTYEQYF
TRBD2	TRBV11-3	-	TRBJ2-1	TGTGCCAGCCAACTACTAGCGGGTTCCTACAATGAGCAGTTCTTC	CASQLLAGSYNEQFF
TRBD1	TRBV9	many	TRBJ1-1	TGTGCCAGCACCCCGTCGGGACAGACAGTTGAAGCTTTCTTT	CASTPSGQTVEAFF
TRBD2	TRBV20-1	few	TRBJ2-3	TGCAGTGCCCTTACTAGCGGGAGGACAGATACGCAGTATTTT	CSALTSGRTDTQYF
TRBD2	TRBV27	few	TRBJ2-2	TGTGCCAGCAGTTTAGTTGTACTAGCGGAGGTCACCGGGGAGCTGTTTTTT	CASSLVVLAEVTGELFF
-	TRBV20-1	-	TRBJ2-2	TGCAGTGCTAGTGGTTCCCGTACCGGGGAGCTGTTTTTT	CSASGSRTGELFF
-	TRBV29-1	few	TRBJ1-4	TGCAGCGTTGATCTGGGTTCCGTACATGAAAAACTGTTTTTT	CSVDLGSVHEKLFF
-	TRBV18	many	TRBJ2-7	TGTGCCAGCTCACCACCCGACTCGAGATTCTACGAGCAGTACTTC	CASSPPDSRFYEQYF
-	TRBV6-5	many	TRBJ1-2	TGTGCCAGCAGTTACTCCCTAGGAGGGAGTGGCTACACCTTC	CASSYSLGGSGYTF
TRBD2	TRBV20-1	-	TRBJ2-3	TGCAGTGCTAGTTCTGGGACTAGCGGGAGGACAGATACGCAGTATTTT	CSASSGTSGRTDTQYF
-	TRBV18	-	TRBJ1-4	TGTGCCAGCTCATCTCGAGGGACAACCACCCCGAGGAATGAAAAACTGTTTTTT	CASSSRGTTTPRNEKLFF
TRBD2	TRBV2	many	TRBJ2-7	TGTGCCAGCAACCAGGGACTAGCGGTCTACGAGCAGTACTTC	CASNQGLAVYEQYF
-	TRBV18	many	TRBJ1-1	TGTGCCAGCTCAATCGCGGGACAAATAGGAGCTGAAGCTTTCTTT	CASSIAGQIGAEAFF
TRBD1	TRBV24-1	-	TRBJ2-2	TGTGCCACCAGTGGGAGTGACAGGGGGCTCCGGGAGCTGTTTTTT	CATSGSDRGLRELFF
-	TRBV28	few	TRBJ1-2	TGTGCCAGCAGTTTCACTACGGGTGGCTACACCTTC	CASSFTTGGYTF
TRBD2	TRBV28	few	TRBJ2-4	TGTGCCAGCAGGGCTAGCGGGGGGCCCCACATTCAGTACTTC	CASRASGGPHIQYF
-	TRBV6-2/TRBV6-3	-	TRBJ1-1	TGTGCCAGCTTGGGGCAAATGAACACTGAAGCTTTCTTT	CASLGQMNTEAFF